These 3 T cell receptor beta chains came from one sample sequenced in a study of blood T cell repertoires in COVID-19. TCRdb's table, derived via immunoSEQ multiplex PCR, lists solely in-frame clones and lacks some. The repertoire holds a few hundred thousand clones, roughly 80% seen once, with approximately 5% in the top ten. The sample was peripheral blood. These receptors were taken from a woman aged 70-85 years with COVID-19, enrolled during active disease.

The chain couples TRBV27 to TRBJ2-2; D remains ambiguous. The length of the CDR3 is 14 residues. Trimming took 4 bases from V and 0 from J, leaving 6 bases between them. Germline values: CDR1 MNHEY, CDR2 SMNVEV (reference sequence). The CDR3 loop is CASSYKPNTGELFF. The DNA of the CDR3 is TGTGCCAGCAGTTACAAACCGAACACCGGGGAGCTGTTTTTT.

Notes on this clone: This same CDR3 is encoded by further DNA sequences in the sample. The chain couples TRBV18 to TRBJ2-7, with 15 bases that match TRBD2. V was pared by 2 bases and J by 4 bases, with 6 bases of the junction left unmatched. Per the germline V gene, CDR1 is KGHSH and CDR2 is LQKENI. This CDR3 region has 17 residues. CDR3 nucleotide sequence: TGTGCCAGCTCACCAGGGGGACTAGCGGGAGGATCGTACGAGCAGTACTTC. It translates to CASSPGGLAGGSYEQYF.

The CDR3: CASSLSLGTIRTEAFF. In DNA form, the CDR3 reads TGTGCCAGCAGTTTATCCCTAGGCACAATAAGGACTGAAGCTTTCTTT. The chain recombines TRBV28 with TRBJ1-1, with D uncertain. Germline CDR1 is MDHEN and CDR2 is SYDVKM. CDR3 length equals 16 residues. The V end lost 1 base, the J end lost 5 bases, and 17 bases lay between the germline ends.